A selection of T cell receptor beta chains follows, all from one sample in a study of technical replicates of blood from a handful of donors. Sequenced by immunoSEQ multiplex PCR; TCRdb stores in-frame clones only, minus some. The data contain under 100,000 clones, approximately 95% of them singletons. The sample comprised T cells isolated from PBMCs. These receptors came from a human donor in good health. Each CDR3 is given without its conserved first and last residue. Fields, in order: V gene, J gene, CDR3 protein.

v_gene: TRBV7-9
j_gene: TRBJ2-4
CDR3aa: ASSLGRDIQY

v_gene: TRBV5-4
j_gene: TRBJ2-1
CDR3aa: ASSLVVGSMRVNEQF

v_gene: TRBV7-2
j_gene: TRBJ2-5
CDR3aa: ASSLTPRTGGLRETQY

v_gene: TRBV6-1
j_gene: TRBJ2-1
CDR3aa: ASSESSGTFHNEQF

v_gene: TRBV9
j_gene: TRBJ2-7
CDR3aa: ASSVVGEGEQY

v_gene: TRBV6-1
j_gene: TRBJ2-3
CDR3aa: ASSPGFLFDTQY

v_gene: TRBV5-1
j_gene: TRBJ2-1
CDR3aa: ASASGSSYNEQF

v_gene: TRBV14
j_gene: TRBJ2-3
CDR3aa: ASSQDSQGVLN

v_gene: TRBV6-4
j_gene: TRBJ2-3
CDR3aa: ASSDSRLATQY

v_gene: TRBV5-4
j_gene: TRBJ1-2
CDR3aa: ASSLESGAAFYGYT

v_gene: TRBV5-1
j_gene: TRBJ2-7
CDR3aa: ASSFQGREQY

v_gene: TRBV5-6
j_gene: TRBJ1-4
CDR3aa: ASSRQGNEKLF

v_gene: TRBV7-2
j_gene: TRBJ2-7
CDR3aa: ASSLNALAENEQY

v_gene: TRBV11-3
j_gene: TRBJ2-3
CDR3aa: ASSSGRASDTQY

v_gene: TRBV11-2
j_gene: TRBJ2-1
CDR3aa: ASSLAGGPGEQF

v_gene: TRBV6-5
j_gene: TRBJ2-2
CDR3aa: ASSYTKDPGELF

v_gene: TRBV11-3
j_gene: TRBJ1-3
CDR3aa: ASSPGTGSGNTIY

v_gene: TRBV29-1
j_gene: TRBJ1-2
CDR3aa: SVEVQGSGNYGYT

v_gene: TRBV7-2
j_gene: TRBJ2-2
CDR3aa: ASSPRLAEVGELF

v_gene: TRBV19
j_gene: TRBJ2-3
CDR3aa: ASSIGASGSTDTQY

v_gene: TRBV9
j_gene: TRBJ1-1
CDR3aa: ASSLEIGGRGTEAF

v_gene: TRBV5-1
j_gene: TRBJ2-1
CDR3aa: ASSLTGSSYNEQF

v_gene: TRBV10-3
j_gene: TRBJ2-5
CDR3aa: AIRLAGEETQY

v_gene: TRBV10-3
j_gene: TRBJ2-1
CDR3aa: AILLADSYNEQF

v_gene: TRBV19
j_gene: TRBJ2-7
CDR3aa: ASSISRGSTLYEQY

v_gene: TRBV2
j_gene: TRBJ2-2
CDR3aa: ASTSLAIALGTGELF

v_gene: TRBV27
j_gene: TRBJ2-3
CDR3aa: ASSPLSDTQY